This T cell receptor beta chain stems from a study of T-cell reconstitution after alpha-beta-depleted transplantation in children. Broader study findings: Reportedly, roughly two months post-transplant, alpha-beta T cells arose from several hundred expanded graft clones. Surviving recipient T cells and thymic progenitors accounted for the high day-60 TCRbeta diversity observed in some patients.

This clonotype was observed many times. Its target is not known. Unique molecular identifiers were incorporated into the prepared TCRbeta library. Each CDR3 protein is one row after TCRdb ran MiXCR on the PCR reads. The sample gives approximately 630,000 distinct CDR3 sequences, less than 15% of which show up once; around 0.8% is in the top ten. The input for sequencing was PBMCs, taken before TCRalphabeta/CD19-depleted stem cell transplant. The receptor comes from a girl aged 2-10 years with congenital amegakaryocytic thrombocytopenia, due to receive a stem cell transplant.

The CDR3 loop reads CAISPLALVYNEQFF. The CDR3 coding sequence is TGTGCCATCAGCCCACTAGCGTTGGTGTACAATGAGCAGTTCTTC. The chain carries TRBV10-3 and TRBJ2-1; 7 nucleotides agree with TRBD2. V gave up 6 bases and J gave up 4 bases; unmatched junction bases: 9. The length of the CDR3 is 15 residues. Germline values: CDR1 ENHRY, CDR2 SYGVKD.